Given below is one T cell receptor beta chain in context. Its target is not known. CD8+ and CD4+ T cells from blood underwent TCR beta sequencing, which was carried out in a high-throughput format. Age- and sex-matched healthy donors served as the control group. Trimming took 0 bases from V and 2 from J; bases not matched to a gene: 7. Per the germline V gene, CDR1 is ENHRY and CDR2 is SYGVKD. This CDR3 is built from 16 residues. This specimen belongs to a study of CD8 T cells in Susac syndrome. Study outcomes and limitations: The authors acknowledged that their TCR sequencing and HLA analysis involved a relatively small number of individuals.

RNA amounts of 0.5 to 1 ug underwent reverse transcription with random hexamers. The CDR3 of TCR beta was amplified by immunoSEQ multiplex PCR across 54 Vbeta and 13 Jbeta. From the immunoSEQ multiplex PCR reads, TCRdb called clonotypes with MiXCR, one entry per CDR3 protein. The top ten hold around 0.15% of the sample, which has over 100,000 distinct CDR3 sequences, 92% seen once. The sample was CD4+ T cells from PBMCs. V usage is TRBV10-3 and J usage is TRBJ2-7, with TRBD1 matching over 7 bases. This receptor was taken from a human donor in good health. The CDR3 coding sequence is TGTGCCATCAGTGAGTCGAGAGGACAGGTAGCCTACGAGCAGTACTTC. It encodes CAISESRGQVAYEQYF.